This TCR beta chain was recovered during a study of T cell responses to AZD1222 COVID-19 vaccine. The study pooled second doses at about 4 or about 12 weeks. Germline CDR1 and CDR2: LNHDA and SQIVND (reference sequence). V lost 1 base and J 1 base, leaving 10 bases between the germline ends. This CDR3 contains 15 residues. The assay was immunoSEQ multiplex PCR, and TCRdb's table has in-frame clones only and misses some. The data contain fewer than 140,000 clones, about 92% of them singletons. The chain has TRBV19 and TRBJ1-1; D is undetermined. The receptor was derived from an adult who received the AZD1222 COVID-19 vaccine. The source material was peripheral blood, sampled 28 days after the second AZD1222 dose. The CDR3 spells CASSIGDAGNTEAFF. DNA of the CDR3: TGTGCCAGTAGTATAGGGGATGCCGGGAACACTGAAGCTTTCTTT.